Shown below are 24 T cell receptor beta chains from a single sample sequenced in a study of T cell responses to AZD1222 COVID-19 vaccine. The data were produced by immunoSEQ multiplex PCR, yet TCRdb's version contains in-frame clones alone and is incomplete. This table holds 120,000 or so clones, 70% to 90% found once. The specimen was peripheral blood, collected on day 0 of AZD1222 vaccination. These receptor sequences come from an adult in good health.

The chain has TRBV18 and TRBJ1-3, with 7 bases identical to TRBD1. The V and J ends lost 6 bases and 6 bases, in that order; junction bases with no gene match: 11. CDR1 is KGHSH, CDR2 LQKENI, per germline. The CDR3 extends over 15 amino acids. CDR3 nucleotides: TGTGCCAGCTCCCCCCCACAGGGGTATGAAAACACCATATATTTT. It specifies CASSPPQGYENTIYF.

The V call is TRBV4-3, the J call TRBJ1-1; D may be TRBD1 (5 bases). This CDR3 is built from 16 residues. Trimming took 5 bases from V and 1 from J, leaving 17 bases between them. Germline V gene lookup returns CDR1 LGHNA and CDR2 YSLEER. The CDR3 DNA is TGCGCCAGCAGCAAAGGGGTTCTAGGTTCGAACACTGAAGCTTTCTTT. Encoded protein: CASSKGVLGSNTEAFF.

The chain uses TRBV2 and TRBJ1-1; no reliable D call. The CDR3 sequence is 11 residues long. V lost 9 bases, J lost 1 base, and 6 bases lay in between. From germline, CDR1 is SNHLY and CDR2 FYNNEI. CDR3 sequence (DNA): TGTGCCAGACGGGAGAACACTGAAGCTTTCTTT. It translates to CARRENTEAFF.

About this clone itself: Other nucleotide sequences from this sample produce the same CDR3. In DNA form, the CDR3 reads TGTGCCAGCAGCCGACTAGCGGGCACAGATACGCAGTATTTT. Its protein is CASSRLAGTDTQYF. The J gene is TRBJ2-3, the V gene TRBV4-2; 9 nucleotides match TRBD2. CDR3 length equals 14 residues. Germline CDR1 is LGHNA and CDR2 is YNFKEQ. After removal of 4 bases from V and 1 base from J, the junction contained 0 bases not matched to a gene.

This clone was observed a few times. The chain employs TRBV25-1 and TRBJ2-7; TRBD2 aligns across 11 bases. Per the germline V gene, CDR1 is MGHDK and CDR2 is SYGVNS. V lost 3 bases to trimming and J lost 3 bases; unmatched junction nucleotides: 4. This CDR3 has 15 amino acids. The CDR3 sequence: CASSDGLAGGYEQYF. CDR3 DNA sequence: TGTGCCAGCAGTGACGGGCTAGCGGGAGGCTACGAGCAGTACTTC.

The chain is built from TRBV5-5 and TRBJ2-1; TRBD2 aligns across 11 bases. CDR3 size: 16 residues. V dropped 4 bases and J dropped 4; count of bases not matched to a gene: 7. In germline, CDR1 is SGHKS, CDR2 YYEKEE (reference sequence). Here the CDR3 DNA reads TGTGCCAGCAGCCGAACCGGGACTAGCGGATACAATGAGCAGTTCTTC. Protein: CASSRTGTSGYNEQFF.

V is TRBV6-5 and J is TRBJ1-5; 9 nucleotides line up with TRBD1. The V and J ends lost 5 bases and 7 bases, in that order; junction bases with no gene match: 3. This CDR3 spans 13 amino acids. From germline, CDR1 is MNHEY and CDR2 SVGAGI. CDR3 DNA sequence: TGTGCCAGCAGTACAGGGGGCGGACAGCCCCAGCATTTT. This gives the protein CASSTGGGQPQHF.

This chain uses TRBV19 with TRBJ1-4, with 8 bases that match TRBD1. The length of the CDR3 is 14 residues. V was clipped by 4 bases and J by 8 bases; unmatched bases: 6. Germline V CDR1 and CDR2: LNHDA, SQIVND (reference sequence). CDR3 in DNA: TGTGCCAGTAGTACCGACAGGGGAAAGGAAAAACTGTTTTTT. It encodes CASSTDRGKEKLFF.

The chain has TRBV19 and TRBJ2-7, with D possibly matching TRBD2 (7 bases). CDR3 length: 12 residues. Germline V gene lookup returns CDR1 LNHDA and CDR2 SQIVND (reference sequence). Between the trimmed V and J ends, which lost 5 bases and 7 bases, there was a span of 12 bases. The CDR3 nucleotides are TGTGCCAGTAGTGGGGGGGCTTGGGAGCAGTACTTC. As protein: CASSGGAWEQYF.

The gene calls are TRBV7-8 and TRBJ1-5, with D perhaps TRBD1 (5 bases). The CDR3 runs 17 residues. V was clipped by 5 bases and J by 0 bases, with 17 bases between them. Germline V gives CDR1 SGHVS, CDR2 FQNEAQ. The CDR3 here is CASSPPDSPYSNQPQHF. In nucleotides, the CDR3 is TGTGCCAGCAGCCCACCCGACAGCCCTTATAGCAATCAGCCCCAGCATTTT.

There are a few counts of this clone. This chain uses TRBV27 with TRBJ2-1; 9 bases agree with TRBD2. Trimming cost V 6 bases and J 6 bases; bases outside gene matches: 6. CDR1 is MNHEY and CDR2 is SMNVEV in the germline V gene (reference sequence). CDR3 length: 14 residues. CDR3 DNA: TGTGCCAGCAGGGATCTAGCGGGAAGCAATGAGCAGTTCTTC. It yields the protein CASRDLAGSNEQFF.

The chain joins TRBV19 to TRBJ1-5; D is possibly TRBD1 (5 bases). Looked up from germline, CDR1 is LNHDA and CDR2 is SQIVND (reference sequence). The CDR3 length is 15 residues. The V end was cut by 3 bases, the J end by 4 bases, with 13 bases between. Here the CDR3 reads CASSILGQGNQPQHF. In DNA, the CDR3 is TGTGCCAGTAGTATTTTGGGCCAGGGTAATCAGCCCCAGCATTTT. The full variable domain, with the rest looked up from reference TRBV19 and TRBJ1-5, is DGGITQSPKYLFRKEGQNVTLSCEQNLNHDAMYWYRQDPGQGLRLIYYSQIVNDFQKGDIAEGYSVSREKKESFPLTVTSAQKNPTAFYLCASSILGQGNQPQHFGDGTRLSIL.

The rearrangement joins TRBV24-1 to TRBJ1-2; possible D gene TRBD1, 6 bases. V was cut by 4 bases and J by 8 bases, with 16 bases left in between. Germline-derived CDR1 and CDR2 are KGHDR and SFDVKD. This CDR3 is built from 14 residues. CDR3 DNA: TGTGCCACCAGTGACATGGACAGACCGACGGGCTACACCTTC. This codes for CATSDMDRPTGYTF.

The chain carries TRBV4-1 and TRBJ1-1; D possibly corresponds to TRBD1 (5 bases). Germline values: CDR1 MGHRA, CDR2 YSYEKL. CDR3 length: 14 amino acids. Trimming cost V 7 bases and J 5 bases, with 17 bases left between them. The CDR3 DNA follows: TGCGCCAGCACCCCTCGGGGGGGGGATACTGAAGCTTTCTTT. It translates to CASTPRGGDTEAFF.

The chain is built from TRBV6-1 and TRBJ2-2; the D is unclear. With 5 bases removed from V and 0 bases from J, the gap between germline ends came to 7 bases. Germline CDR1 reads MNHNS; CDR2 reads SASEGT. The CDR3 is made up of 14 amino acids. The CDR3 DNA reads as TGTGCCAGCAGTTCGGCAGCGAACACCGGGGAGCTGTTTTTT. Residues: CASSSAANTGELFF.

The chain joins TRBV14 to TRBJ1-3; D unresolved. Trimming left V 4 bases short and J 4 bases short, with 17 bases between. From germline, CDR1 is SGHDN and CDR2 FVKESK. The CDR3 has 16 residues. The CDR3 DNA sequence: TGTGCCAGCAGCCCGCCCATCGGGCTCTGGGGAAACACCATATATTTT. Translating gives CASSPPIGLWGNTIYF.

V gene TRBV6-5 combines with J gene TRBJ2-7, with D perhaps given as TRBD1 or TRBD2 (5 bases each). Germline V gene lookup returns CDR1 MNHEY and CDR2 SVGAGI. The ends were cut back, 7 bases at V and 2 bases at J, with 18 bases in the middle. The CDR3 has 15 residues. Here the CDR3 DNA reads TGTGCCAGCACCGTGGGACCCACAGTTACCTACGAGCAGTACTTC. It is translated as CASTVGPTVTYEQYF.

This chain uses TRBV6-5 with TRBJ2-3; D is undetermined. CDR3 length equals 16 residues. CDR1 and CDR2 from the germline V gene are MNHEY and SVGAGI. With 4 bases removed from V and 3 bases from J, the gap between germline ends came to 17 bases. The CDR3 is CASSLRTARSTDTQYF. The CDR3 DNA sequence: TGTGCCAGCAGTTTGCGGACGGCTAGATCGACAGATACGCAGTATTTT.

The chain links TRBV7-3 to TRBJ1-5; D call uncertain. Trimming cost V 1 base and J 6 bases, with 7 bases left between them. Germline V CDR1 and CDR2: SGHTA, FQGTGA. The CDR3 runs to 13 residues. The CDR3 region has the DNA TGTGCCAGCAGCTTAAAGGAAGGTCAGCCCCAGCATTTT. Translation: CASSLKEGQPQHF.

This sequence joins TRBV7-2 and TRBJ2-2; D remains ambiguous. CDR3 length: 15 residues. The V and J ends lost 3 bases and 0 bases respectively, with 8 bases between them. CDR1 is SGHTA, CDR2 FQGNSA, per germline. CDR3 protein: CASSFRPPNTGELFF. DNA of the CDR3: TGTGCCAGCAGCTTCAGGCCCCCGAACACCGGGGAGCTGTTTTTT.

The gene calls are TRBV27 and TRBJ2-4, with TRBD1 identical over 9 bases. CDR3 size: 18 residues. The J segment lost 0 bases and the V segment lost 2 bases, leaving 8 bases of the junction unmatched. CDR1 MNHEY and CDR2 SMNVEV come from the germline V gene (reference sequence). As DNA, the CDR3 is TGTGCCAGCAGTTTAGCGACAGGGGGTTACATAGCCAAAAACATTCAGTACTTC. Its translation: CASSLATGGYIAKNIQYF.

This chain joins TRBV3-1 (or the pseudogene TRBV3-2) and TRBJ2-3, with 8 bases lining up with TRBD2. Germline loops: CDR1 LGHDT, CDR2 YNNKEL (reference sequence). Trimming removed 8 bases from V and 3 bases from J; junction bases left unmatched: 7. The CDR3 is made up of 14 amino acids. The CDR3, as DNA: TGTGCCAGCTCTCCGGGACTAGTAACAGATACGCAGTATTTT. Translated, it gives CASSPGLVTDTQYF.

This chain connects TRBV5-1 to TRBJ2-2; TRBD2 is a possible D gene (6 bases). Germline V gene lookup returns CDR1 SGHRS and CDR2 YFSETQ. This CDR3 is built from 13 residues. Trimming removed 9 bases at V and 6 bases at J, with 15 bases between. CDR3 amino acids: CATPGTLAGELFF. The CDR3 bases are TGCGCCACCCCCGGGACTCTAGCCGGGGAGCTGTTTTTT.

A single count supports this clone. V and J are TRBV10-3 and TRBJ2-3; D is perhaps TRBD2 (5 bases). CDR3 length equals 14 residues. Germline V gives CDR1 ENHRY, CDR2 SYGVKD. Between the trimmed V and J ends, which lost 6 bases and 0 bases, there was a span of 10 bases. CDR3: CAIRGRASTDTQYF. CDR3 coding DNA: TGTGCCATCAGAGGGAGAGCAAGCACAGATACGCAGTATTTT.